This T cell receptor beta chain was sequenced for a study of T-cell memory formation after mild COVID-19 (dated by TCRdb to the early 2020s). Turning to the overall study: TCR sequence clusters from the two donors were found to be largely donor specific. The cohort was made up of two young adult volunteers, one female and one male, who were previously healthy. T-cell clones expanding and contracting after mild COVID-19 in a couple of donors were tracked by longitudinal TCRalpha and TCRbeta repertoire sequencing.

Ficoll-Paque density gradient centrifugation was used to isolate PBMCs. Sequencer: Illumina NovaSeq 6000. TCRalpha and TCRbeta cDNA libraries were constructed by 5'RACE with constant-segment primers, with sample barcodes and unique molecular identifiers being introduced. Trizol reagent was used to extract RNA from every sample. Amplification of the libraries took two PCR steps, and the second step added a second sample barcode plus Illumina TruSeq adapters. The libraries were sequenced on an Illumina NovaSeq using 2 x 150 bp paired-end reads. In the paper's pipeline: Demultiplexing of reads and collapsing into UMI-guided consensus sequences were performed with migec v1.2.7. Using mixcr v2.1.11, UMI consensuses were aligned to TRA and TRB V and J templates and then assembled into clonotypes. Clonotypes were classified as expanded or contracted when called significant by both edgeR and NoisET, with noise models trained on biological replicates. edgeR calls used a false discovery rate-adjusted p below 0.01 and a log2 fold-change threshold of 1. As an exploratory analysis of dynamics, max-normalized trajectories of the 1000 most abundant clonotypes were examined with PCA combined with hierarchical clustering. Separately sequenced CD4+ and CD8+ repertoires were used to assign the CD4 or CD8 phenotype of responding clones. TCRdb redid the processing of the public reads, applying fastp at Q25 and MiXCR, and retained in-frame beta chains. CDR3 protein duplicates are merged, each entry listing the most common genes and DNA. The V and J calls come from TCRdb's annotation, not from the publication. Here the sample has 300,000 to 400,000 distinct CDR3 sequences; roughly an eighth occur a single time. Jointly, the top ten make up approximately 22% of the sample.

A word on this clonotype: Its recognized antigen is unknown. The input lacks base qualities; no much larger clone sits a single base away.

What the authors observed across the whole study: Clones contracting from day 15 to 85 had balanced CD4/CD8 phenotypes, while a second wave expanding from day 15 to 37 was biased towards CD4+. Contracting CD4+ clones appeared mostly in the CM and EM memory subsets, whereas CD8+ clones were enriched in EMRA. The second-wave clones that peaked on day 37 were not confirmed to be SARS-CoV-2 specific. Only a couple of mild cases were covered in the study, and larger cohorts including severe cases with pre-infection samples were considered necessary. Some responding clones were found in pre-infection memory, which suggests that pre-existing cross-reactive memory T cells took part in the SARS-CoV-2 response.

Taken from cysteine to phenylalanine, the CDR3 has 13 residues. Only the CDR3 DNA stays, 39 bases, in frame from base 1. V gives up 2 bases and J gives up 9 bases, and the segment between their germline ends measures 12 bases. CDR1 and CDR2, per the germline V gene, are SGHRS and YFSETQ. The sequence derives from a young man who had mild COVID-19 (a few samples of this study predate the infection). The sample titles of this study are shuffled in the database, so cell type and time point are left out; the donor was told from shared clones. Rearrangement joined TRBV5-1 to TRBJ2-1; the D gene identity is not certain. Sequencing input: PBMCs or a T cell subset sorted from them (not recorded which). The sequenced DNA: TGCGCCAGCAGCTTATCCGACCTCCCTGAGCAGTTCTTC. Its amino acids are CASSLSDLPEQFF.